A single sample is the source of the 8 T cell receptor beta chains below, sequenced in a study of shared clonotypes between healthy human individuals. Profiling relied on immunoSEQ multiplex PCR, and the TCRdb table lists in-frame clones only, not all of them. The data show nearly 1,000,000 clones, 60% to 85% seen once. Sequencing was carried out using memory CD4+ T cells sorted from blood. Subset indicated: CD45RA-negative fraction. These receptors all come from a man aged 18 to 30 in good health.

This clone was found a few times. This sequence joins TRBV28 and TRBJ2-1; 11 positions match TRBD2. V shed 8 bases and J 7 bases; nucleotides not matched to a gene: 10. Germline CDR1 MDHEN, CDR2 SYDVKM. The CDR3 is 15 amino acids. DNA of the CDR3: TGTGCCAGCTCCTTAGCGGGGGGGCCTAGAAATGAGCAGTTCTTC. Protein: CASSLAGGPRNEQFF.

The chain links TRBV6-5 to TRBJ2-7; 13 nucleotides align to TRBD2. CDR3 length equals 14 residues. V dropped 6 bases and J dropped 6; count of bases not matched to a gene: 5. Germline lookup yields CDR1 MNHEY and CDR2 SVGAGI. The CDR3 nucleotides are TGTGCCAGCAGCCGGGGACTAGCGGGATCCGAGCAGTACTTC. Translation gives CASSRGLAGSEQYF.

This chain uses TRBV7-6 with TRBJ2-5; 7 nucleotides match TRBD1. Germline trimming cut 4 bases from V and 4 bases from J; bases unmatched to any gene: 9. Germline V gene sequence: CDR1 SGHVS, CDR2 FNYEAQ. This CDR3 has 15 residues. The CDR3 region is CASSSLRDRPETQYF. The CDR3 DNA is TGTGCCAGCAGCTCGCTCAGGGACAGACCAGAGACCCAGTACTTC.

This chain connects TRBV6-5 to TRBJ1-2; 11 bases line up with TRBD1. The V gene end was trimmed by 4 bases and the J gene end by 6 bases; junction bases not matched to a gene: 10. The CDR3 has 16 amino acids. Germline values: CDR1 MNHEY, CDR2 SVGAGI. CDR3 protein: CASSSPDRGLGNGYTF. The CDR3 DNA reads TGTGCCAGCAGTTCCCCGGACAGGGGGCTAGGGAATGGCTACACCTTC.

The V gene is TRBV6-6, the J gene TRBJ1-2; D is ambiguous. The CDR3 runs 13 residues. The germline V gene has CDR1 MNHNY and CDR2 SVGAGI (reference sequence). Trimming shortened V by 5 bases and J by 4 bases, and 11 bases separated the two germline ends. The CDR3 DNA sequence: TGTGCCAGCAGTCCCAATGGTATCTATGGCTACACCTTC. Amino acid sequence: CASSPNGIYGYTF.

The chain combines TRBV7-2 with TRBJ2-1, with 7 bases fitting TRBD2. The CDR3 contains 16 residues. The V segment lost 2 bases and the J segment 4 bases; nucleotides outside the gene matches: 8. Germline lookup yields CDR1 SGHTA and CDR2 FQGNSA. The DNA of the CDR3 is TGTGCCAGCAGCTTAACTAGCGCGGTTCTTTACAATGAGCAGTTCTTC. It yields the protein CASSLTSAVLYNEQFF.

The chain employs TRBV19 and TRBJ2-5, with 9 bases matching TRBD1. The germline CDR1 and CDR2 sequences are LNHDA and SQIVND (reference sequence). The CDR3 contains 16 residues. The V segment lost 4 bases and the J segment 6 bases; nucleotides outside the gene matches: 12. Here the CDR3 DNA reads TGTGCCAGTAGTACTACCGGGACAGGGCTGGCAAAGACCCAGTACTTC. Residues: CASSTTGTGLAKTQYF.

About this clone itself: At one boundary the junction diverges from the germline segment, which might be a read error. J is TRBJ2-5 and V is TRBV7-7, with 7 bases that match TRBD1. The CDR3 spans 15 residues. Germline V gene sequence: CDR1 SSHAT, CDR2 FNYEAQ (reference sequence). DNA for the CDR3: TGTGCTAGCAGCTTAGCAGGGGGTCTAAAAGAGACCCAGTACTTC. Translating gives CASSLAGGLKETQYF.